These T cell receptor beta chains were read from a single sample in a study of naive and memory T cell subsets. Via MiXCR, TCRdb re-called the UMI-ligation and nested PCR reads, giving one row per CDR3 protein. The sample has approximately 140,000 distinct CDR3 sequences, about 17% seen once. The specimen sequenced was naive CD4+ T cells from blood. These receptors came from a human donor in good health. Both conserved end residues are part of each CDR3. Each record gives: V gene, J gene, D gene, clone size, CDR3 protein, CDR3 DNA. D genes are given only for firm matches. Size is stated for part of the rows, as once, few or many counts, or as a class when the clone is expanded.

V: TRBV5-4
J: TRBJ1-4
D: -
size: -
CDR3: CASSFGTAGGEKLFF
DNA: TGTGCCAGCAGCTTTGGGACGGCGGGAGGTGAAAAACTGTTTTTT

V: TRBV6-2/TRBV6-3
J: TRBJ2-7
D: -
size: -
CDR3: CASSYRAGSYEQYF
DNA: TGTGCCAGCAGTTACCGGGCAGGGTCGTACGAGCAGTACTTC

V: TRBV7-2
J: TRBJ2-3
D: -
size: once
CDR3: CASSLWAGTDTQYF
DNA: TGTGCCAGCAGCTTATGGGCAGGCACAGATACGCAGTATTTT

V: TRBV3-1
J: TRBJ1-2
D: -
size: few
CDR3: CASSQDQGYGYTF
DNA: TGTGCCAGCAGCCAAGACCAAGGGTATGGCTACACCTTC

V: TRBV6-2/TRBV6-3
J: TRBJ2-1
D: TRBD2
size: -
CDR3: CAGLKAGGPHNEQFF
DNA: TGTGCCGGACTCAAAGCGGGAGGCCCCCACAATGAGCAGTTCTTC

V: TRBV29-1
J: TRBJ2-5
D: -
size: few
CDR3: CSVEEQLETQYF
DNA: TGCAGCGTTGAAGAACAGCTGGAGACCCAGTACTTC

V: TRBV29-1
J: TRBJ2-3
D: -
size: -
CDR3: CSVESGEDTQYF
DNA: TGCAGCGTTGAATCTGGCGAGGATACGCAGTATTTT

V: TRBV10-3
J: TRBJ2-7
D: -
size: few
CDR3: CAISESQDTLSSYEQYF
DNA: TGTGCCATCAGTGAGTCCCAGGACACCCTGAGCTCCTACGAGCAGTACTTC

V: TRBV7-9
J: TRBJ2-1
D: TRBD2
size: -
CDR3: CASSLDPGLAYHEQFF
DNA: TGTGCCAGCAGCTTAGACCCGGGACTAGCGTATCATGAGCAGTTCTTC

V: TRBV28
J: TRBJ1-4
D: -
size: few
CDR3: CASGEPTNEKLFF
DNA: TGTGCCAGCGGGGAACCAACTAATGAAAAACTGTTTTTT

V: TRBV29-1
J: TRBJ1-4
D: TRBD1
size: few
CDR3: CSVAWTGEREKLFF
DNA: TGCAGCGTTGCTTGGACAGGGGAACGGGAAAAACTGTTTTTT

V: TRBV20-1
J: TRBJ2-7
D: -
size: few
CDR3: CSASAGPSYEQYF
DNA: TGCAGTGCTAGCGCGGGGCCCTCCTACGAGCAGTACTTC

V: TRBV11-2
J: TRBJ1-1
D: TRBD1
size: -
CDR3: CASSLVGTVKDGAFF
DNA: TGTGCCAGCAGCTTAGTAGGGACAGTGAAGGACGGAGCTTTCTTT

V: TRBV20-1
J: TRBJ1-2
D: TRBD1
size: few
CDR3: CSAGQGNYGYTF
DNA: TGCAGTGCCGGACAGGGAAACTATGGCTACACCTTC

V: TRBV19
J: TRBJ2-7
D: TRBD2
size: -
CDR3: CASSRREGSEQYF
DNA: TGTGCCAGTAGTCGCCGGGAGGGCTCCGAGCAGTACTTC

V: TRBV19
J: TRBJ2-6
D: -
size: -
CDR3: CASRIRGSTGANVLTF
DNA: TGTGCCAGTAGAATCCGAGGGTCAACTGGGGCCAACGTCCTGACTTTC

V: TRBV20-1
J: TRBJ2-4
D: TRBD1
size: -
CDR3: CSARDRPLAKNIQYF
DNA: TGCAGTGCAAGGGACAGGCCACTAGCCAAAAACATTCAGTACTTC

V: TRBV18
J: TRBJ1-1
D: -
size: -
CDR3: CVSSPKHRSLNTEAFF
DNA: TGTGTCAGCTCACCGAAACACAGGAGCTTAAACACTGAAGCTTTCTTT